These 3 T cell receptor beta chains were sequenced from one sample in a study of cytomegalovirus exposure and HLA in healthy donors (dated by TCRdb to about 2017). Libraries were made using the immunoSEQ multiplex PCR assay. For the multiplex PCR, a mixture combining 60 forward primers for TCR Vbeta segments and 13 reverse primers for TCR Jbeta segments was used. TCRdb limited this immuneACCESS table to in-frame rearrangements with V and J called. A share of clones is missing; checked studies link under half to unresolved V genes, and the rest is unexplained. Present in this sample are 210,000 or so clones, roughly 80% of which were seen just once. The ten largest clones capture 1.1% to 1.5% of the sample. The specimen was PBMCs. Every receptor here comes from a girl aged 10 to 17 in good health and CMV-seronegative.

The V gene is TRBV4-2, the J gene TRBJ1-2; D unresolved. V lost 4 bases and J 8 bases, leaving 17 bases between the germline ends. Germline CDR1 LGHNA, CDR2 YNFKEQ. The CDR3 totals 14 residues. The CDR3 DNA reads TGTGCCAGCAGCCGCCCGCAAGATGGAGTGGGCTACACCTTC. It encodes CASSRPQDGVGYTF.

J is TRBJ2-5 and V is TRBV7-9, with 8 positions matching TRBD2. Germline-derived CDR1 and CDR2 are SEHNR and FQNEAQ (reference sequence). Trimming removed 0 bases from V and 5 bases from J; junction bases left unmatched: 8. The CDR3 contains 16 residues. The CDR3 sequence: CASSLASTSGWETQYF. The CDR3 DNA is TGTGCCAGCAGCTTAGCGTCTACTAGCGGTTGGGAGACCCAGTACTTC.

The chain combines TRBV2 with TRBJ2-1; the match to TRBD2 covers 7 bases. Looked up from germline, CDR1 is SNHLY and CDR2 is FYNNEI. Germline trimming cut 5 bases from V and 2 bases from J; bases unmatched to any gene: 9. The CDR3 sequence is 16 residues long. The CDR3 nucleotides are TGTGCCAGCAGTAAGGCTAGCGGCCCTCCCTACAATGAGCAGTTCTTC. This gives the protein CASSKASGPPYNEQFF.